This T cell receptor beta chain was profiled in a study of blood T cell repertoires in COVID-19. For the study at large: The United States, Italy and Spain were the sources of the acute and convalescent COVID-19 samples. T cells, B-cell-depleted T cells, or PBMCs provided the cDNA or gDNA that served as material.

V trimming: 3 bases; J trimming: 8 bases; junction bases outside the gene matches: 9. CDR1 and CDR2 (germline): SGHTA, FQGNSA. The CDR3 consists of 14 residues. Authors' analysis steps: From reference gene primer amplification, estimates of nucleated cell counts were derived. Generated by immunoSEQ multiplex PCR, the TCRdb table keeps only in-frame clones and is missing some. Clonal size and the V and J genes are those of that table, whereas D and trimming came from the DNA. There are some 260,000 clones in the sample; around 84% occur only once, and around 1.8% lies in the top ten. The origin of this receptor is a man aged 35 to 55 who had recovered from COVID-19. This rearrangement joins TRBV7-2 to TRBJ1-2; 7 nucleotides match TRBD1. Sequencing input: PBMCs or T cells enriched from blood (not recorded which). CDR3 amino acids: CASSFSGTAAGYTF. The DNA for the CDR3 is TGTGCCAGCAGCTTCTCCGGGACAGCCGCGGGCTACACCTTC.